The sequence of this T cell receptor beta chain was determined in a study of T cells in Graves' hyperthyroidism and ophthalmopathy. Amplification of TCR beta CDR3 regions used RNA as the template. First-round RT-PCR of the TCR CDR3 relied on the HTBI primer set. TCRdb independently ran MiXCR on the multiplex PCR reads; one entry per CDR3 protein. The table lists around 600,000 distinct CDR3 sequences, 12% to 15% of them singletons. This clonotype was observed many times. Exclusion followed for patients with uncontrolled infection, other autoimmune disease, pregnancy or lactation. This TCR was recovered from a woman under 30 with Graves' ophthalmopathy. What was sequenced was blood.

The CDR3 sequence: CASSLTGDFEAFF. In nucleotides, the CDR3 is TGTGCCAGCAGCCTTACAGGGGACTTTGAAGCTTTCTTT. This chain connects TRBV3-1 to TRBJ1-1; 7 bases agree with TRBD1. Germline values: CDR1 LGHDT, CDR2 YNNKEL (reference sequence). This CDR3 has 13 amino acids. With V trimmed by 4 bases and J by 7 bases, 6 bases remained unmatched.